These 18 T cell receptor beta chains came from one sample sequenced in a study of blood T cell repertoires in COVID-19. Assay used: immunoSEQ multiplex PCR; TCRdb lists only in-frame clones, some missing. The sample holds roughly 100,000 clones; 89% are singletons and the top ten take about 3.2%. The sequenced material came from peripheral blood. These receptors were collected from a woman in her 70s with acute or convalescent COVID-19.

This clone was detected only once. The genes are TRBV5-5 and TRBJ2-3; TRBD1 is a possible D gene (6 bases). From germline, CDR1 is SGHKS and CDR2 YYEKEE (reference sequence). The length of the CDR3 is 15 residues. Trimming cost V 2 bases and J 1 base, with 11 bases left between them. The CDR3: CASSFPGVGTDTQYF. CDR3 DNA sequence: TGTGCCAGCAGCTTCCCAGGGGTGGGCACAGATACGCAGTATTTT.

This clone was observed a single time. The V gene is TRBV6-5, the J gene TRBJ1-2; maybe TRBD1 (6 bases). In germline, CDR1 is MNHEY, CDR2 SVGAGI. Trimming stripped 7 bases from V and 1 base from J, with 16 bases between. CDR3 length: 15 residues. The CDR3: CASTKRGEGNYGYTF. The CDR3 nucleotides are TGTGCCAGCACCAAAAGGGGGGAGGGTAACTATGGCTACACCTTC.

The chain combines TRBV4-1 with TRBJ1-3, with TRBD1 matching over 8 bases. The CDR3 has 16 residues. From germline, CDR1 is MGHRA and CDR2 YSYEKL. With 5 bases clipped from V and 2 bases from J, the junction kept 8 bases outside the gene matches. The CDR3: CASSKEDRGAGNTIYF. DNA for the CDR3: TGCGCCAGCAGCAAGGAAGACAGGGGCGCTGGAAACACCATATATTTT.

V usage is TRBV19 and J usage is TRBJ1-1, with TRBD1 matching over 8 bases. In germline, CDR1 is LNHDA, CDR2 SQIVND (reference sequence). There are 14 residues in the CDR3. V shed 3 bases and J 3 bases; nucleotides not matched to a gene: 3. CDR3 bases: TGTGCCAGTAGTATCCAGGGGGCGGACACTGAAGCTTTCTTT. It yields the protein CASSIQGADTEAFF.

The rearrangement links TRBV5-1 to TRBJ1-5; 10 positions agree with TRBD1. The germline V gene has CDR1 SGHRS and CDR2 YFSETQ. The CDR3 has 17 residues. Unmatched junction bases numbered 8, after V lost 4 bases and J lost 1 base. The CDR3 DNA follows: TGCGCCAGCAGCCCGGGACAGGGGCCTTCGAGCAATCAGCCCCAGCATTTT. It yields the protein CASSPGQGPSSNQPQHF.

This chain uses TRBV7-2 with TRBJ2-5, with 12 bases lining up with TRBD2. The CDR3 covers 18 residues. Germline assignment: CDR1 SGHTA and CDR2 FQGNSA. Germline trimming cut 1 base from V and 1 base from J; bases unmatched to any gene: 7. The CDR3 loop is CASSLGAPGLAGQETQYF. CDR3 nucleotide sequence: TGTGCCAGCAGCTTAGGCGCCCCGGGACTAGCGGGCCAAGAGACCCAGTACTTC.

The DNA of the CDR3 is TGTGCCTGGCGGCCCGCGGAGGTCTACGAGCAGTACTTC. Amino acids: CAWRPAEVYEQYF. This chain connects TRBV30 to TRBJ2-7; a possible D gene is TRBD2 (5 bases). CDR1 is GTSNPN and CDR2 is SVGIG in the germline V gene (reference sequence). This CDR3 has 13 amino acids. The V gene lost 5 bases and the J gene lost 3 bases, with 14 bases spanning the gap.

The chain employs TRBV28 and TRBJ1-5; D remains unclear. Germline CDR1 is MDHEN and CDR2 is SYDVKM. V lost 6 bases and J 4 bases, leaving 10 bases between the germline ends. The CDR3 contains 13 residues. CDR3 residues: CASSPNRNQPQHF. CDR3 sequence (DNA): TGTGCCAGCAGCCCTAACAGAAATCAGCCCCAGCATTTT.

The rearrangement uses TRBV3-1 (or the pseudogene TRBV3-2) and TRBJ2-2; D call uncertain. The CDR3 loop spans 16 amino acids. In germline, CDR1 is LGHDT, CDR2 YNNKEL (reference sequence). V was cut by 1 base and J by 0 bases, with 9 bases left in between. CDR3 DNA sequence: TGTGCCAGCAGCCAAGCTGTGACAACGAACACCGGGGAGCTGTTTTTT. It specifies CASSQAVTTNTGELFF.

The rearrangement uses TRBV4-1 and TRBJ2-1; 9 bases match TRBD2. Germline CDR1 is MGHRA and CDR2 is YSYEKL. V was pared by 1 base and J by 5 bases, with 15 bases of the junction left unmatched. This CDR3 is built from 19 residues. CDR3 protein: CASSQVGLAGASRNNEQFF. The CDR3 coding sequence is TGCGCCAGCAGCCAAGTCGGGTTAGCGGGGGCCTCCCGGAACAATGAGCAGTTCTTC.

This clone was seen more than once but under ten times. The genes are TRBV5-1 and TRBJ1-2; 10 bases line up with TRBD1. Losses at the gene ends were 7 bases for V and 8 bases for J; bases not matched to a gene: 8. The germline gives CDR1 SGHRS, CDR2 YFSETQ. This CDR3 is 13 amino acids long. The CDR3 loop is CASAPGQGRGYTF. The CDR3 nucleotides read TGCGCCAGCGCTCCGGGACAGGGGCGAGGCTACACCTTC.

The V and J genes are TRBV27 and TRBJ1-5, with 7 bases that match TRBD1. V was clipped by 5 bases and J by 1 base; unmatched bases: 2. CDR3 length equals 14 residues. Germline-derived CDR1 and CDR2 are MNHEY and SMNVEV (reference sequence). The CDR3 DNA sequence: TGTGCCAGCAGTCCGGGACAGAGCAATCAGCCCCAGCATTTT. Residues: CASSPGQSNQPQHF.

The chain couples TRBV5-1 to TRBJ1-6; 10 bases align to TRBD1. J gave up 8 bases and V 2 bases, and 7 bases lay outside the gene matches. This CDR3 has 16 amino acids. Germline lookup yields CDR1 SGHRS and CDR2 YFSETQ. The CDR3 DNA reads TGCGCCAGCAGCTTACCCGGGACAGGGGTAGATTCACCCCTCCACTTT. Translation gives CASSLPGTGVDSPLHF.

The table lists this clone with a count of one. V usage is TRBV28 and J usage is TRBJ2-1; 12 bases align to TRBD2. The CDR3 is made up of 15 amino acids. J lost 7 bases, V lost 2 bases, and 3 bases had no gene match. Germline V lookup: CDR1 MDHEN, CDR2 SYDVKM. CDR3 DNA sequence: TGTGCCAGCAGTTTACTAGCGGGAGGGAGAAATGAGCAGTTCTTC. As protein: CASSLLAGGRNEQFF.

CDR3 protein: CASSPGTSGTYEQYF. As DNA, the CDR3 is TGTGCCAGCAGCCCCGGGACTAGCGGGACCTACGAGCAGTACTTC. The rearrangement uses TRBV9 and TRBJ2-7, with 13 bases matching TRBD2. Trimming removed 4 bases from V and 2 bases from J; junction bases left unmatched: 3. CDR1 and CDR2 from the germline V gene are SGDLS and YYNGEE. The CDR3 sequence is 15 residues long.

The rearrangement links TRBV11-2 to TRBJ2-2; no clear D gene. The CDR3 sequence is 13 residues long. V was shortened by 4 bases and J by 7 bases, with 10 bases between the two germline ends. Germline loops: CDR1 SGHAT, CDR2 FQNNGV. DNA of the CDR3: TGTGCCAGCAGCTACCGACCAGGCGGGGAGCTGTTTTTT. Amino acids: CASSYRPGGELFF.

The CDR3 DNA reads as TGTGCCAGCTCACTCCTAGCGGGGGGTTCCGGGGCCAACGTCCTGACTTTC. Translation gives CASSLLAGGSGANVLTF. This chain links TRBV18 with TRBJ2-6; 11 bases are shared with TRBD2. V shed 4 bases and J 4 bases; nucleotides not matched to a gene: 6. The CDR3 runs 17 residues. Germline CDR1 is KGHSH and CDR2 is LQKENI.

The chain couples TRBV25-1 to TRBJ2-2; 10 bases line up with TRBD2. Germline loops: CDR1 MGHDK, CDR2 SYGVNS. The CDR3 is 17 residues long. The V segment lost 4 bases and the J segment 6 bases; nucleotides outside the gene matches: 11. CDR3 protein: CASSVSVGLAGAGELFF. The CDR3 DNA sequence: TGTGCCAGCAGTGTCTCCGTTGGTCTAGCGGGAGCCGGGGAGCTGTTTTTT.